This T cell receptor (beta chain) was documented in a study of radiotherapy plus CTLA-4 blockade in lung cancer (dated by TCRdb to the late 2010s). General notes on the study: Objective responses occurred in approximately 19% of enrolled patients, and just over 30% achieved disease control.

Overall study outcomes, separate from this receptor: Increased serum interferon-beta after radiation, together with early dynamic changes in blood T cell clones, were reported to be the strongest predictors of response. TCR clones derived from tumors expanded in peripheral blood after treatment with radiotherapy and ipilimumab.

To note about this clone: Its antigen is still unknown. No much larger clone exists at a distance of one base, and base qualities are not known.

The study tested focal radiation therapy combined with CTLA-4 blockade (ipilimumab) in patients with chemo-refractory metastatic non-small-cell lung cancer. The CDR3 contains 16 residues, cysteine and phenylalanine counted. This entry keeps only the CDR3 DNA: 48 bases, framed from base 1. V is reduced by 1 base and J by 5 bases, leaving a spacing of 15 bases between them. CDR1 and CDR2, per the germline V gene (reference sequence), are SEHNR and FQNEAQ. The protocol used for the library was the immunoSEQ multiplex PCR assay. In TCRdb, the immuneACCESS table is reduced to in-frame sequences with V and J assigned. These tables do not hold every clone; where another copy was compared, an unresolved V gene accounts for under half, and the others remain unexplained. In all, the sample holds about 120,000 clones, and about 87% of those were seen once. The ten largest clones represent just under 7% of the sample.

The TCR sequence derives from a human donor with non-small cell lung cancer that progressed on radiotherapy plus ipilimumab. The rearrangement combines TRBV7-9 with TRBJ2-1; the D gene remains uncertain. Specimen: peripheral blood, collected from a patient treated with radiotherapy plus ipilimumab. The CDR3 reads CASSLVGYNYNNEQFF. The nucleotides are TGTGCCAGCAGCTTAGTTGGCTACAACTATAACAATGAGCAGTTCTTC.